This TCR beta chain emerged from a study of T cell responses to AZD1222 COVID-19 vaccine. Study-level points and caveats: Females outnumbered males among donors, who were mostly white British; clonal diversity was possibly underestimated.

The germline V gene has CDR1 DFQATT and CDR2 SNEGSKA (reference sequence). This CDR3 region has 13 residues. The V end lost 3 bases, the J end lost 7 bases, and 13 bases lay between the germline ends. Profiling relied on immunoSEQ multiplex PCR, and the TCRdb table lists in-frame clones only, not all of them. The sample holds more than 95,000 clones, approximately 85% seen once. Note on this clone: Its specificity is unknown.

The sample was peripheral blood, taken 28 days after the second AZD1222 dose. The chain joins TRBV20-1 to TRBJ1-5; unclear D gene. The sequence came from an adult who received the AZD1222 COVID-19 vaccine. The CDR3 DNA reads TGCAGTGCTAGTAGCGGCGCGGGACAGCCCCAGCATTTT. It specifies CSASSGAGQPQHF.